A selection of T cell receptor beta chains follows, all from one sample in a study of identical twins. TCRdb analysed the 5' RACE reads with MiXCR anew, one entry per CDR3 protein. The table has over 600,000 distinct CDR3 sequences, around 21% seen once; the top ten hold roughly 4%. The same data also went into a second study, on T cells expressing NK-cell markers.

Sequencing was performed on PBMCs. These receptor sequences come from a woman younger than 30 in good health. CDR3s include the opening cysteine and the closing phenylalanine or tryptophan. D genes are given only for firm matches. Size is omitted from some rows. Given values are once, few, many or a class for expanded clones.

j_gene: TRBJ2-1
abundance: .
d_gene: .
v_gene: TRBV29-1
CDR3nt: TGCAGCCACCATAAAGATGAGCAGTTCTTC
CDR3aa: CSHHKDEQFF

j_gene: TRBJ2-1
abundance: .
d_gene: TRBD2
v_gene: TRBV4-3
CDR3nt: TGCGCCAGCAGCCAAACCCTAGCGGGAGTAAGGAATGAGCAGTTCTTC
CDR3aa: CASSQTLAGVRNEQFF

j_gene: TRBJ2-1
abundance: many
d_gene: .
v_gene: TRBV29-1
CDR3nt: TGCAGTGCCGACCCTGGCTCCTACAATGAGCAGTTCTTC
CDR3aa: CSADPGSYNEQFF

j_gene: TRBJ2-2
abundance: .
d_gene: .
v_gene: TRBV12-5
CDR3nt: TGTGCTAGTGGTTCCCGCGGAACAGACGGGGAGCTGTTTTTT
CDR3aa: CASGSRGTDGELFF

j_gene: TRBJ2-3
abundance: many
d_gene: .
v_gene: TRBV7-9
CDR3nt: TGTGCCAGCAGCTTAAGGAGGGTGTCAGATACGCAGTATTTT
CDR3aa: CASSLRRVSDTQYF

j_gene: TRBJ2-7
abundance: .
d_gene: .
v_gene: TRBV29-1
CDR3nt: TGCAGCGTTGATGGCCAGGGAACCTACGAGCAGTACTTC
CDR3aa: CSVDGQGTYEQYF

j_gene: TRBJ2-3
abundance: few
d_gene: TRBD2
v_gene: TRBV6-5
CDR3nt: TGTGCCAGCAGTTACTCCCTCGGGATAGCGGGGCGGGATACGCAGTATTTT
CDR3aa: CASSYSLGIAGRDTQYF

j_gene: TRBJ2-1
abundance: .
d_gene: .
v_gene: TRBV5-6
CDR3nt: TGTGCCAGCAGCTTGGTAGCGGCAGCCAACTTCGGGGAGCAGTTCTTC
CDR3aa: CASSLVAAANFGEQFF

j_gene: TRBJ2-1
abundance: few
d_gene: TRBD2
v_gene: TRBV5-5
CDR3nt: TGTGCCAGCAGCTTTAGCGGGAGGTCCTACAATGAGCAGTTCTTC
CDR3aa: CASSFSGRSYNEQFF

j_gene: TRBJ2-7
abundance: many
d_gene: .
v_gene: TRBV6-1
CDR3nt: TGTGCCAGCAGTGAAGGGGACACCTCCTACGAGCAGTACTTC
CDR3aa: CASSEGDTSYEQYF

j_gene: TRBJ1-4
abundance: .
d_gene: .
v_gene: TRBV20-1
CDR3nt: TGCAGTGCTAGAAGGTCCTTGGCGAGTTCCACTGCCAAAAAACAGTTTGGGGGTGAAAAACTGTTTTTT
CDR3aa: CSARRSLASSTAKKQFGGEKLFF

j_gene: TRBJ1-1
abundance: .
d_gene: TRBD1
v_gene: TRBV9
CDR3nt: TGTGCCAGCAGCCCCCCCGGGACAGGCCTGAACACTGAAGCTTTCTTT
CDR3aa: CASSPPGTGLNTEAFF

j_gene: TRBJ2-5
abundance: few
d_gene: .
v_gene: TRBV20-1
CDR3nt: TGCAGTGCTAGAGACCCCAGGGCCGGGGAGACCCAGTACTTC
CDR3aa: CSARDPRAGETQYF

j_gene: TRBJ2-3
abundance: .
d_gene: TRBD2
v_gene: TRBV6-5
CDR3nt: TGTGCCAGCAGCTTTACTAGCGGGGGACTCACAGATACGCAGTATTTT
CDR3aa: CASSFTSGGLTDTQYF

j_gene: TRBJ1-1
abundance: .
d_gene: .
v_gene: TRBV27
CDR3nt: TGTGCCAGCAGTTTCGACATCCCAGGGACTGAAGCTTTCTTT
CDR3aa: CASSFDIPGTEAFF

j_gene: TRBJ2-3
abundance: .
d_gene: TRBD2
v_gene: TRBV11-3
CDR3nt: TGTGCCAGCAGCTTAGGGAGTCGGCTAGCGGGGACAGATACGCAGTATTTT
CDR3aa: CASSLGSRLAGTDTQYF